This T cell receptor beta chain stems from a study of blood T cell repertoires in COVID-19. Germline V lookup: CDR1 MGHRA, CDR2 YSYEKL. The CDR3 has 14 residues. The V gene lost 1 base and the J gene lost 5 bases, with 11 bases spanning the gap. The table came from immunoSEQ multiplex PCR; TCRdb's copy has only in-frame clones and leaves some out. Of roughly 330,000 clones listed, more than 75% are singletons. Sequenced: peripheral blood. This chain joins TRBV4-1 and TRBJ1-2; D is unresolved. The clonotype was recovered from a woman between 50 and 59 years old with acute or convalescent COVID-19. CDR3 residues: CASSQAAGLYGYTF. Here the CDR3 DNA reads TGCGCCAGCAGCCAAGCTGCAGGACTATATGGCTACACCTTC.